Shown below are 2 T cell receptor beta chains from a single sample sequenced in a study of T cell changes during pregnancy in multiple sclerosis. The protocol was immunoSEQ multiplex PCR, while the TCRdb copy is restricted to in-frame clones and leaves out a portion. The table shows approximately 99,000 clones, with approximately 93% occurring only once. The sequencing used peripheral blood, collected after pregnancy. The receptor set was obtained from a female donor with multiple sclerosis, enrolled in a pregnancy study.

The V gene is TRBV28, the J gene TRBJ2-3, with 12 bases that match TRBD2. This CDR3 is built from 19 residues. The ends lost 1 base at V and 0 bases at J; junction bases unmatched: 8. CDR1 MDHEN and CDR2 SYDVKM come from the germline V gene. The CDR3 loop reads CASSLSLLLAGGSTDTQYF. CDR3 in DNA: TGTGCCAGCAGTTTATCCCTATTACTAGCGGGAGGCAGCACAGATACGCAGTATTTT.

The rearrangement uses TRBV21-1 and TRBJ2-1; TRBD2, the D gene given by the table, was not confirmed from the DNA. TRBV21-1 is a pseudogene segment. This CDR3 contains 17 residues. The CDR3 reads CASSKGKLSSGYNEQFF. DNA for the CDR3: TGTGCCAGCAGCAAAGGTAAGCTGTCTAGTGGCTACAATGAGCAGTTCTTC.